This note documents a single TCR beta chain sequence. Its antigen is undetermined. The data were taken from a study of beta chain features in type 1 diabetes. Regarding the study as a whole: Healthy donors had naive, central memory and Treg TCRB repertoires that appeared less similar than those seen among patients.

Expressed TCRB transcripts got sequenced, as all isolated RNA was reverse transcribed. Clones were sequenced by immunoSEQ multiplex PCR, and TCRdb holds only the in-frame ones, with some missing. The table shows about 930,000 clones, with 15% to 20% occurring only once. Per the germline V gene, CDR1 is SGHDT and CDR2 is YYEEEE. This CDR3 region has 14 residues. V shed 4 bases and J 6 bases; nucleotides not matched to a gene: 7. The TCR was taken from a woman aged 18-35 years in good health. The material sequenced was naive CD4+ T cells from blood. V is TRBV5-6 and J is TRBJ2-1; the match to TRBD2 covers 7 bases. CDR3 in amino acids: CASSRPSGGNEQFF. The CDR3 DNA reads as TGTGCCAGCAGCCGGCCGTCGGGAGGCAATGAGCAGTTCTTC.